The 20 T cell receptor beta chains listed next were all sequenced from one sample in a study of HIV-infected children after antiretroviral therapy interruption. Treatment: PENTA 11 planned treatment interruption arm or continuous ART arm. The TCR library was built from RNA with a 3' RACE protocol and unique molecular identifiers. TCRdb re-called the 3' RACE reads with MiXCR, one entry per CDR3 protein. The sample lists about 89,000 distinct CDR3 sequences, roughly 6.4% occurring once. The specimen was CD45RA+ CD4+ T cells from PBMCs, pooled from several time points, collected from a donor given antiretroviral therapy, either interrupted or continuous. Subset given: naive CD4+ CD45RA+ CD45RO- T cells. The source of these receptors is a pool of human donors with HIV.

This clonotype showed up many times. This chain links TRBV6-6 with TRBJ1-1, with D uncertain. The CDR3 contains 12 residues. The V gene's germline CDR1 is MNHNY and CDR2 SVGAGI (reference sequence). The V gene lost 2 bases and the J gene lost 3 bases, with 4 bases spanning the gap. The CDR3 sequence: CASSYPDTEAFF. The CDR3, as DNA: TGTGCCAGCAGTTACCCCGACACTGAAGCTTTCTTT.

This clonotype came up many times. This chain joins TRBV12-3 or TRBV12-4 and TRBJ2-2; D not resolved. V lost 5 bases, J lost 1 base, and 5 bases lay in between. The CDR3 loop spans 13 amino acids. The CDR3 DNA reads TGTGCCAGCAGTACAGAGAACACCGGGGAGCTGTTTTTT. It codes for CASSTENTGELFF.

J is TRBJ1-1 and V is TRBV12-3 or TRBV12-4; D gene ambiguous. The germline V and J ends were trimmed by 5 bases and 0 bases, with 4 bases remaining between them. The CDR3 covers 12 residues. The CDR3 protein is CASSAVNTEAFF. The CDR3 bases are TGTGCCAGCAGTGCAGTGAACACTGAAGCTTTCTTT.

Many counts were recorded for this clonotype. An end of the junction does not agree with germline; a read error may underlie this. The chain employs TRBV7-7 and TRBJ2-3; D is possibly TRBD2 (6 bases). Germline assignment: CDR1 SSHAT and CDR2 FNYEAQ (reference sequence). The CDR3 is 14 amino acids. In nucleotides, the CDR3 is TGCGCTGGGACTCCGGAAAACCTGACAGATACGCAGTATTTT. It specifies CAGTPENLTDTQYF.

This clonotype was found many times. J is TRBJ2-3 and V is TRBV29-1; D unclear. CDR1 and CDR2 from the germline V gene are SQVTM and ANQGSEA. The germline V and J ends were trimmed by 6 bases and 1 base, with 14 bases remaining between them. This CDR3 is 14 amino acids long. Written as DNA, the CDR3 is TGCAGCGTCGGAAAGGACCGCCGCACAGATACGCAGTATTTT. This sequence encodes CSVGKDRRTDTQYF.

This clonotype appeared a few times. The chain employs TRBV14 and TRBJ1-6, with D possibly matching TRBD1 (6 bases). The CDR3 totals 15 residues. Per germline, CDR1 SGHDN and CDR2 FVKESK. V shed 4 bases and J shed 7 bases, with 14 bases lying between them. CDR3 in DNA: TGTGCCAGCAGCCGAGCAGACAGGTTGAATTCACCCCTCCACTTT. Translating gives CASSRADRLNSPLHF.

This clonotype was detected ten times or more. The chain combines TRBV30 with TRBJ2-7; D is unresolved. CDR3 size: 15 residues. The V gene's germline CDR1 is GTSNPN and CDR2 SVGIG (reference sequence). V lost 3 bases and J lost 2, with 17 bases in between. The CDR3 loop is CAWSDSPGGPYEQYF. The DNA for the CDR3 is TGTGCCTGGAGCGATTCCCCAGGCGGCCCCTACGAGCAGTACTTC.

The chain's CDR3 is CASSLQGGYNEQFF. CDR3 sequence (DNA): TGCGCCAGCAGCTTGCAGGGGGGTTACAATGAGCAGTTCTTC. V gene TRBV5-1 combines with J gene TRBJ2-1; maybe TRBD1 (7 bases). The CDR3 spans 14 residues. Germline CDR1 is SGHRS and CDR2 is YFSETQ. V lost 1 base and J 4 bases, leaving 9 bases between the germline ends.

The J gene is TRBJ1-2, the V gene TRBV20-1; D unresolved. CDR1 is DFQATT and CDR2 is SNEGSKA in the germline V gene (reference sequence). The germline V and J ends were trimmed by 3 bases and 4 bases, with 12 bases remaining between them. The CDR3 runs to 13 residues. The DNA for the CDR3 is TGCAGTGCTAGGTCAAGGCAGAGCTATGGCTACACCTTC. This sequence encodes CSARSRQSYGYTF.

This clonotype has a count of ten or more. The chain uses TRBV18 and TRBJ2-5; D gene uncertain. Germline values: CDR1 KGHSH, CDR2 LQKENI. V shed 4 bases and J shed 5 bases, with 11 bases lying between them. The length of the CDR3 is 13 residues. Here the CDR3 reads CASSQARGETQYF. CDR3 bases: TGTGCCAGCTCACAGGCGCGAGGTGAGACCCAGTACTTC.

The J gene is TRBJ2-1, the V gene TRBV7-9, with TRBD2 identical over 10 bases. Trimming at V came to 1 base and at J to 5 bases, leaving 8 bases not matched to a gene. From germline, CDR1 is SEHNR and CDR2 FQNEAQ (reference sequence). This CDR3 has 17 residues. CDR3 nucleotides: TGTGCCAGCAGCTTAGAATCGGGTCTAGCGGGAGACAATGAGCAGTTCTTC. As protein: CASSLESGLAGDNEQFF.

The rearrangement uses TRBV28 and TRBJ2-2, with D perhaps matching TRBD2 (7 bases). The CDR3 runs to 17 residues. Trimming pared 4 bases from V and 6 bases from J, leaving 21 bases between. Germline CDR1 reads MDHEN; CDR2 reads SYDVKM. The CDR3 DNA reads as TGTGCCAGCAGTTCTCTCTCGGGGGGCGAATTCCCCGGGGAGCTGTTTTTT. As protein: CASSSLSGGEFPGELFF.

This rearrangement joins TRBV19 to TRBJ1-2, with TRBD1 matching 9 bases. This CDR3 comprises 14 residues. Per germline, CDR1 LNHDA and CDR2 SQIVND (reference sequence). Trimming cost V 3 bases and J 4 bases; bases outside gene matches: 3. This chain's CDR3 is CASSITGGAYGYTF. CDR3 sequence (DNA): TGTGCCAGTAGTATTACAGGGGGCGCCTATGGCTACACCTTC.

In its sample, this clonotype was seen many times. DNA for the CDR3: TGTGCCAGCAGCGTAGAAACGACAGATACGCAGTATTTT. Its protein is CASSVETTDTQYF. The rearrangement links TRBV9 to TRBJ2-3; D gene ambiguous. Trimming pared 0 bases from V and 3 bases from J, leaving 5 bases between. Germline assignment: CDR1 SGDLS and CDR2 YYNGEE. The CDR3 has 13 residues.

The DNA of the CDR3 is TGTGCCAGCAGTTTCGGCACTAGCGGGAGGTGGTCCTACGAGCAGTACTTC. The encoded protein is CASSFGTSGRWSYEQYF. This rearrangement joins TRBV12-3 or TRBV12-4 to TRBJ2-7; TRBD2 agrees at 12 bases. The trim removed 3 bases at V and 1 base at J, leaving 7 bases unmatched. CDR3 length: 17 residues.

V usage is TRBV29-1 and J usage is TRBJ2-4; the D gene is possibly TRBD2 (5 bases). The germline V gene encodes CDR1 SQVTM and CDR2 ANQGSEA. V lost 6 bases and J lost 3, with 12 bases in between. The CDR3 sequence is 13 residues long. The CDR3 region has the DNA TGCAGCGTCCGGGATTTGGGCAAAAACATTCAGTACTTC. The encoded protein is CSVRDLGKNIQYF.

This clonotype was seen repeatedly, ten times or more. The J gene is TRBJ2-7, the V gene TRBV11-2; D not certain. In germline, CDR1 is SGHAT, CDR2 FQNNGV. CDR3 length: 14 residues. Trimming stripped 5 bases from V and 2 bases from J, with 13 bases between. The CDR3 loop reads CASSPTWGTYEQYF. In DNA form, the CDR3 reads TGTGCCAGCAGCCCGACCTGGGGTACCTACGAGCAGTACTTC.

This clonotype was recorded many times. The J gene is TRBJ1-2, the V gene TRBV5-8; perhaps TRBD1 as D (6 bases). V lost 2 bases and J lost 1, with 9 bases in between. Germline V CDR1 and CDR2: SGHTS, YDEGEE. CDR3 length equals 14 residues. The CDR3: CASSFRGLNYGYTF. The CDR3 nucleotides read TGTGCCAGCAGCTTCAGGGGCCTTAACTATGGCTACACCTTC.

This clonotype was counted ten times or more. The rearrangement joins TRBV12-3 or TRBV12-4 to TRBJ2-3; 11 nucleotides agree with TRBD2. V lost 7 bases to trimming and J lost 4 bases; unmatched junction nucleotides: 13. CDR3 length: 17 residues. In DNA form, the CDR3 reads TGTGCCAGCACCCTACAAACTAGCGGGAGTAAGGCAGATACGCAGTATTTT. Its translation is CASTLQTSGSKADTQYF.

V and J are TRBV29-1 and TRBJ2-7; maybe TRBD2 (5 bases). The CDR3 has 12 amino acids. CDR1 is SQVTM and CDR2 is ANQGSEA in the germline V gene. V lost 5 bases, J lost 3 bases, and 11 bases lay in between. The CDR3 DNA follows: TGCAGCGTTTTTTCCGGGGACTACGAGCAGTACTTC. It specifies CSVFSGDYEQYF.